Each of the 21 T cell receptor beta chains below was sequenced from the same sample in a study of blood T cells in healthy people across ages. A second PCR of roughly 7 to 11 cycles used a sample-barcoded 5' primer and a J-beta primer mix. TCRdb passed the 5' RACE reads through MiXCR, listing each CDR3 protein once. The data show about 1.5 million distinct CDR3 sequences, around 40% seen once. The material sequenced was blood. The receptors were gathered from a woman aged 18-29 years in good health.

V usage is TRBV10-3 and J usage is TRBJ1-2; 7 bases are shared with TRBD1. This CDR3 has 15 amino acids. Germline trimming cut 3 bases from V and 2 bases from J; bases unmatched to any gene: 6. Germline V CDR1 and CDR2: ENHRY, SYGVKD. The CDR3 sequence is CAISEGTVLNYGYTF. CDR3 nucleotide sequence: TGTGCCATCAGTGAAGGGACAGTCCTAAACTATGGCTACACCTTC.

CDR3 loop: CASSNRDRGKAFF. The DNA of the CDR3 is TGTGCCAGCAGTAACCGGGACAGGGGAAAGGCTTTCTTT. The rearrangement uses TRBV6-6 and TRBJ1-1; TRBD1 aligns across 10 bases. The germline gives CDR1 MNHNY, CDR2 SVGAGI (reference sequence). This CDR3 is built from 13 residues. Germline trimming cut 5 bases from V and 11 bases from J; bases unmatched to any gene: 8.

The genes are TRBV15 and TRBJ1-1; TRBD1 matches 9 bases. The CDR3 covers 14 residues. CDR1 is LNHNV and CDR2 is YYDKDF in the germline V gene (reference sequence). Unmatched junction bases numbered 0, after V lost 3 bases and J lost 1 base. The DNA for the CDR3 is TGTGCCACCAGCAGGGGACAGGGGAACACTGAAGCTTTCTTT. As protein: CATSRGQGNTEAFF.

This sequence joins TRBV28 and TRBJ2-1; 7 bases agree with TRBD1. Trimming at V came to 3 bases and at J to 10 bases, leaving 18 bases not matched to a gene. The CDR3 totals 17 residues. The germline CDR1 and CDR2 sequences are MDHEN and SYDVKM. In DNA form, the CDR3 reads TGTGCCAGCAGTTTTTCGGACAGGCTGCTGAGCTCCTACGAGCAGTTCTTC. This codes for CASSFSDRLLSSYEQFF.

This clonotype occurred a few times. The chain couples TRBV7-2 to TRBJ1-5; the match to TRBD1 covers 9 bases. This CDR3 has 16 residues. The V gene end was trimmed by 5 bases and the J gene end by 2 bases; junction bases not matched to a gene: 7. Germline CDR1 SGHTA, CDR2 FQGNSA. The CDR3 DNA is TGTGCCAGCAGCCTAACAGGGGGCAGCGGCAATCAGCCCCAGCATTTT. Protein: CASSLTGGSGNQPQHF.

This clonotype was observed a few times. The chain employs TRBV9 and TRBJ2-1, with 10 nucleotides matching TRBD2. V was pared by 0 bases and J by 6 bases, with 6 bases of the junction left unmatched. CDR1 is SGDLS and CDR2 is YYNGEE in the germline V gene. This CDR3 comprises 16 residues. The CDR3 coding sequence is TGTGCCAGCAGCGTAGCTTATAGCGGGAGGATCAATGAGCAGTTCTTC. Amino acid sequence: CASSVAYSGRINEQFF.

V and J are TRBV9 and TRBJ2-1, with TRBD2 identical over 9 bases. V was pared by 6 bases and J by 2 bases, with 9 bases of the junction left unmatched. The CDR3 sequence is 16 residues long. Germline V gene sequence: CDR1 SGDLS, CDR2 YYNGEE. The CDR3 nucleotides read TGTGCCAGCATCAGAGGGGCGGGGGGGACCTACAATGAGCAGTTCTTC. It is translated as CASIRGAGGTYNEQFF.

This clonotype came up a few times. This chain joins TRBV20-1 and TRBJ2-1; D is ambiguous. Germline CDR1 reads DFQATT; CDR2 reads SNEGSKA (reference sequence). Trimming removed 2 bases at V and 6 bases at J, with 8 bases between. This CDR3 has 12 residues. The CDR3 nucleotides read TGCAGTGCTAGACTAGTTAGCAATGAGCAGTTCTTC. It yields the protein CSARLVSNEQFF.

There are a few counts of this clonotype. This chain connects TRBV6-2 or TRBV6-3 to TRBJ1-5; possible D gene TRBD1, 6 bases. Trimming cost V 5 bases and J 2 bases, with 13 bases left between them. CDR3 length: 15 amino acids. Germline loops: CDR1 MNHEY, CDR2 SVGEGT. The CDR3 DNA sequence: TGTGCCAGCAGTCCCGCGAAGGGGGGCAATCAGCCCCAGCATTTT. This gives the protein CASSPAKGGNQPQHF.

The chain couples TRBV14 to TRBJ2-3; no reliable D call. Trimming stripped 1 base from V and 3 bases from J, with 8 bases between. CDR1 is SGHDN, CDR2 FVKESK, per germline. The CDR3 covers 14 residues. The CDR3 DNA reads TGTGCCAGCAGCCAAGCGATTAGGACAGATACGCAGTATTTT. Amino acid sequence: CASSQAIRTDTQYF. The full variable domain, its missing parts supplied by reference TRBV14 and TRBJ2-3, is EAGVTQFPSHSVIEKGQTVTLRCDPISGHDNLYWYRRVMGKEIKFLLHFVKESKQDESGMPNNRFLAERTGGTYSTLKVQPAELEDSGVYFCASSQAIRTDTQYFGPGTRLTVL.

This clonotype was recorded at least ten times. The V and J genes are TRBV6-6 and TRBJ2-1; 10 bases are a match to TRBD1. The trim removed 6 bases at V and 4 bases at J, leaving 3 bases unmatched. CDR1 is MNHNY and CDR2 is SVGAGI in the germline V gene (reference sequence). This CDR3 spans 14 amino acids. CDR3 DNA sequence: TGTGCCAGCAGACCGGGACAGGGGTACAATGAGCAGTTCTTC. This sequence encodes CASRPGQGYNEQFF.

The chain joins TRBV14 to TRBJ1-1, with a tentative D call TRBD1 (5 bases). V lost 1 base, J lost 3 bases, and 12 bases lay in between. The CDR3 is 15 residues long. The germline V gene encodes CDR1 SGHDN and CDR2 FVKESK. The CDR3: CASSQVWGRDTEAFF. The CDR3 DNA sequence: TGTGCCAGCAGCCAAGTTTGGGGCCGGGACACTGAAGCTTTCTTT.

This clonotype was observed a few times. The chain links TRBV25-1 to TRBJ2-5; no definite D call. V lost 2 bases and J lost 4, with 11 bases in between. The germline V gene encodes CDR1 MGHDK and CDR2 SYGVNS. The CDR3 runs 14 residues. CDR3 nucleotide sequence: TGTGCCAGCAGTGAACTTGGACCTCCAGAGACCCAGTACTTC. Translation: CASSELGPPETQYF.

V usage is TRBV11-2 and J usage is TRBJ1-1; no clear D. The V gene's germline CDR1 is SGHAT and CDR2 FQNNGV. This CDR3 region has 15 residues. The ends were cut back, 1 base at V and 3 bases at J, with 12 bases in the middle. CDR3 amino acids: CASSLGPGPYTEAFF. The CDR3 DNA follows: TGTGCCAGCAGCTTAGGCCCAGGACCTTACACTGAAGCTTTCTTT.

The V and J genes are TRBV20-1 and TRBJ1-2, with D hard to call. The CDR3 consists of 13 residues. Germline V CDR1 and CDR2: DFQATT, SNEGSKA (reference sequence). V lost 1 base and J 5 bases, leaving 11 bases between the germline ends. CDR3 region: CSARGPGGYGYTF. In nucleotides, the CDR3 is TGCAGTGCTAGAGGGCCCGGAGGGTATGGCTACACCTTC.

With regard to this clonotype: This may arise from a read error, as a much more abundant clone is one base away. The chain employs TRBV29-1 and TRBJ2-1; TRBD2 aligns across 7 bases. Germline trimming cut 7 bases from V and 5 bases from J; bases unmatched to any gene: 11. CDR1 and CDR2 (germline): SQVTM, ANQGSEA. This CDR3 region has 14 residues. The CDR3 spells CSGDASGDHNEQFF. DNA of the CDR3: TGCAGCGGGGATGCTAGCGGAGATCACAATGAGCAGTTCTTC.

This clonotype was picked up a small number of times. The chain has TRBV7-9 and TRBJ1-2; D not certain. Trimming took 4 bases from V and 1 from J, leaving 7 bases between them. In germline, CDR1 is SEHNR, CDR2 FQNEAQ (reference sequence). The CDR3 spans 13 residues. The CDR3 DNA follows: TGTGCCAGCAGCTCAGAAGTTAACTATGGCTACACCTTC. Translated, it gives CASSSEVNYGYTF. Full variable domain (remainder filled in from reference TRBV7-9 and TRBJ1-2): DTGVSQNPRHKITKRGQNVTFRCDPISEHNRLYWYRQTLGQGPEFLTYFQNEAQLEKSRLLSDRFSAERPKGSFSTLEIQRTEQGDSAMYLCASSSEVNYGYTFGSGTRLTVV.

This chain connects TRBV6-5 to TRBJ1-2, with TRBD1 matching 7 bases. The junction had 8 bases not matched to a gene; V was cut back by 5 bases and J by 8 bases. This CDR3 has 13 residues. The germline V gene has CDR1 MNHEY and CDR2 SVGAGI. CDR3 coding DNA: TGTGCCAGCAGTGACGGACAGGAGGGAGGCTACACCTTC. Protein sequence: CASSDGQEGGYTF.

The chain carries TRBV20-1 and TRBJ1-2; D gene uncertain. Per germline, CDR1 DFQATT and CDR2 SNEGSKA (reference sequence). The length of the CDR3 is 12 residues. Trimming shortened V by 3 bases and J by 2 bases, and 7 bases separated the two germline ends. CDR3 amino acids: CSARAQNYGYTF. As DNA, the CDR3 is TGCAGTGCTAGGGCCCAGAACTATGGCTACACCTTC.

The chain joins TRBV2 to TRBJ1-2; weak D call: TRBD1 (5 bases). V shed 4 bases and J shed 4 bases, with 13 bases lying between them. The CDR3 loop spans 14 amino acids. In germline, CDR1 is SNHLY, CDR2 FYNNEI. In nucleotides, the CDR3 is TGTGCCAGCAGTGTGGTCAGGGAAGCCTATGGCTACACCTTC. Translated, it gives CASSVVREAYGYTF.

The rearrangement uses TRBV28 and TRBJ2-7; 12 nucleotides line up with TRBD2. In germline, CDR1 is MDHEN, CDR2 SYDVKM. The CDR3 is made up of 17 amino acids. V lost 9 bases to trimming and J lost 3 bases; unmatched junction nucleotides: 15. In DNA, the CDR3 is TGTGCCAGTGGGACAGGGGTGGGGACTAGCGGGTTCTACGAGCAGTACTTC. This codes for CASGTGVGTSGFYEQYF. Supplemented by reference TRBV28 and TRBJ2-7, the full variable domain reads DVKVTQSSRYLVKRTGEKVFLECVQDMDHENMFWYRQDPGLGLRLIYFSYDVKMKEKGDIPEGYSVSREKKERFSLILESASTNQTSMYLCASGTGVGTSGFYEQYFGPGTRLTVT.